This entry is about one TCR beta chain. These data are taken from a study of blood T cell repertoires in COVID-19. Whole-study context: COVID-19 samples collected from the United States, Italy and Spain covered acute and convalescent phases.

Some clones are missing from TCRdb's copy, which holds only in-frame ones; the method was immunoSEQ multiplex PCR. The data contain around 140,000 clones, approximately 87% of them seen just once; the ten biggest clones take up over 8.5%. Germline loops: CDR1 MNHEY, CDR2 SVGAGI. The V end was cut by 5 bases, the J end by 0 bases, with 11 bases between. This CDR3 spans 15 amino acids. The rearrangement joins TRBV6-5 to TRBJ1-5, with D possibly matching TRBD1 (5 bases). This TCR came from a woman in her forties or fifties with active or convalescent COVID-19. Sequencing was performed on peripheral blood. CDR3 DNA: TGTGCCAGCAGTAAACAGGTGAATAGCAATCAGCCCCAGCATTTT. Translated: CASSKQVNSNQPQHF.